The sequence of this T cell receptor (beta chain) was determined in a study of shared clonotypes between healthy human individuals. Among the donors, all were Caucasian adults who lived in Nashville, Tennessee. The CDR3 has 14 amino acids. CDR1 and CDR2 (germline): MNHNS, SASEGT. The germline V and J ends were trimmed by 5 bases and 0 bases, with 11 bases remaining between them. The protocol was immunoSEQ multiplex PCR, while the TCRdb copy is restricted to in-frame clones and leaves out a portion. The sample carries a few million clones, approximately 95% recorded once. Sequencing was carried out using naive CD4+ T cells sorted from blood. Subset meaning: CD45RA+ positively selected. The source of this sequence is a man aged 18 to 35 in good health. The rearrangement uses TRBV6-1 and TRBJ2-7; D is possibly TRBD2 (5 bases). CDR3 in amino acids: CASSQTGSSYEQYF. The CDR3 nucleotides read TGTGCCAGCAGTCAGACGGGAAGCTCCTACGAGCAGTACTTC.